Listed here is a single T cell receptor (beta chain). This entry is derived from a study of T-cell reconstitution after alpha-beta-depleted transplantation in children. Researchers prepared the TCRbeta library using unique molecular identifiers, the study reports. TCRdb reprocessed the PCR reads via MiXCR and lists one record per CDR3 protein. The data hold roughly 500,000 distinct CDR3 sequences, with 12% observed a single time. The TCR comes from a human donor who donated a stem cell graft to a child with combined immunodeficiency. The sample here was PBMCs from the stem cell graft donor, taken from the stem cell graft.

The CDR3 DNA sequence: TGTGCCAGCAGCCAAGAGCGAATGTCCTCCTACGAGCAGTACTTC. Its protein is CASSQERMSSYEQYF. The rearrangement links TRBV3-1 to TRBJ2-7; D ambiguous. This CDR3 region has 15 residues. Between the trimmed V and J ends, which lost 0 bases and 0 bases, there was a span of 9 bases. Germline CDR1 is LGHDT and CDR2 is YNNKEL (reference sequence).